This T cell receptor beta chain appears in the sequencing data of a study of blood T cell repertoires in COVID-19 (TCRdb year 2020). Regarding the research as a whole: Samples from collaborators originated in the United States, Italy and Spain and spanned both the acute and convalescent phases of COVID-19. The material from the prospective study consisted of cDNA or gDNA derived from T cells, B-cell-depleted T cells, or PBMCs. The dataset comprised deeply sampled blood TCRbeta repertoires from subjects exposed to, actively infected with, or recovered from COVID-19. A freely available public database, intended as a resource for researchers studying the immune response to SARS-CoV-2, is where the repertoires were released. Samples were obtained from the ongoing ImmuneRACE study (first 160 participants) and from some 1,200 subjects provided by 6 global collaborators. Nearly every sample came with metadata listing a de-identified subject ID, COVID-19 status, age in years and sex. Where HLA class I and class II types were available, the types were taken from metadata supplied by the sample provider, not from assay-based typing. Overall study results and their limits: The quantity of clinical and demographic metadata differed by source and by participant and was supplied without curation.

The germline V gene encodes CDR1 SGHTA and CDR2 FQGNSA. V has 0 bases trimmed and J has 5 bases trimmed; junction bases matching no gene number 3. The CDR3 spans 14 residues, from the cysteine through the phenylalanine. Only the CDR3 DNA is retained, 42 bases long and in frame from the first base. Participants in the prospective study were enrolled through a virtual design, were aged roughly 18 to 100 years, and lived in 24 United States geographic areas. To assign participants to cohorts, the prospective study relied on clinical history that participants themselves reported in a screening survey and a study questionnaire. Recovered participants in ImmuneRACE Cohort 3 were defined by two consecutive negative NP/OP PCR tests, clearance by a healthcare professional, or resolution of symptoms. Mobile phlebotomists in the prospective study collected whole blood, serum and a nasopharyngeal or oropharyngeal swab from every participant. Prospective study participants could optionally give additional blood draws and questionnaires over an approximately 2-month period. Before DNA extraction, blood samples from the prospective study were shipped at room temperature or frozen.

TCRbeta CDR3 regions were amplified from genomic DNA using the immunoSEQ Assay, a bias-controlled multiplex PCR. The authors processed their data as follows. Nucleated cell counts per sample were estimated from amplification of reference gene primers within the assay. To quantify the absolute abundance of each unique TCRbeta CDR3 rearrangement, sequence reads were collapsed and filtered. For each sample, productive Simpson clonality was calculated as the square root of Simpson's diversity index over productive rearrangements. Drawn from immuneACCESS, this table holds only the in-frame rearrangements with V and J called that TCRdb kept. Clones are partly lost; checked studies trace under half to an unresolved V gene and leave the rest unexplained. D and trimming were read from the DNA, whereas the V and J calls and clone size are those reported in that table. This sample comprises approximately 210,000 clones, roughly nine tenths of them detected only once. Of the sample, approximately 2.4% is held by the ten largest clones.

With respect to this clone: Its antigen is still unknown. The input lacks base qualities; no much larger clone sits a single base away.

The chain employs TRBV7-2 and TRBJ1-2; a stretch of 7 junction bases matches TRBD1. The sequencing sample was made of PBMCs or T cells enriched from blood (not recorded which). The TCR originated in a woman aged 25 to 39 who had recovered from COVID-19. DNA sequence: TGTGCCAGCAGCTTAGCGGGGACAGAGTATGGCTACACCTTC. It codes for CASSLAGTEYGYTF.